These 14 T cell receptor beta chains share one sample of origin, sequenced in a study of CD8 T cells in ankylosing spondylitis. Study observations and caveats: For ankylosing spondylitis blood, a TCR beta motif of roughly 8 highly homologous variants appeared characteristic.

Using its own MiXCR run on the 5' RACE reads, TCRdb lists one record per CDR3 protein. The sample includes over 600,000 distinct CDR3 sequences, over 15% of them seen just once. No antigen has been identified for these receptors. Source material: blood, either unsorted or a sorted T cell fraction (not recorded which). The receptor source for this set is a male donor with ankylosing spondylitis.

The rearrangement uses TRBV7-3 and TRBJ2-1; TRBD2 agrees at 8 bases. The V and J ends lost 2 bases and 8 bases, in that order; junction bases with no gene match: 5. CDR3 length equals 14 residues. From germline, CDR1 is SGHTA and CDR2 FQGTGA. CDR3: CASSLRGGWDEQFF. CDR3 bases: TGTGCCAGCAGCTTACGGGGGGGATGGGATGAGCAGTTCTTC.

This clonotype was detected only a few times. The CDR3 loop reads CSVQTSGRAGDEQFF. In DNA form, the CDR3 reads TGCAGCGTCCAGACTAGCGGGAGGGCCGGAGATGAGCAGTTCTTC. The chain joins TRBV29-1 to TRBJ2-1, with 14 positions matching TRBD2. The junction had 9 bases not matched to a gene; V was cut back by 6 bases and J by 8 bases. Germline CDR1 reads SQVTM; CDR2 reads ANQGSEA. This CDR3 contains 15 residues.

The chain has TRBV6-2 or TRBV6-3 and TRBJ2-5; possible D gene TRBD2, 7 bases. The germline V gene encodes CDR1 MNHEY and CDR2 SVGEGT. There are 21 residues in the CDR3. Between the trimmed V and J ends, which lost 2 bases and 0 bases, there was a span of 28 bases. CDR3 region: CASSYGGTLLAERRYQETQYF. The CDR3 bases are TGTGCCAGCAGTTACGGGGGCACACTTCTAGCGGAAAGGAGGTACCAAGAGACCCAGTACTTC.

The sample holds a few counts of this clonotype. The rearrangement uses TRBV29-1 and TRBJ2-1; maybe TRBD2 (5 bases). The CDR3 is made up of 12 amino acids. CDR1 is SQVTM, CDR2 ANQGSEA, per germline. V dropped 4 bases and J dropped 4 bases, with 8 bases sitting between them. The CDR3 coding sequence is TGCAGCGTTGCTCGGGAATACAATGAGCAGTTCTTC. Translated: CSVAREYNEQFF.

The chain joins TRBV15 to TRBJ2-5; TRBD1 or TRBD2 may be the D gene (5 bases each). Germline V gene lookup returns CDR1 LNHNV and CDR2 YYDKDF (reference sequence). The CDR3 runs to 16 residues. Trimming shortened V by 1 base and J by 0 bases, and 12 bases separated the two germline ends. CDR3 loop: CATSRGGPSYQETQYF. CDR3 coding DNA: TGTGCCACCAGCAGAGGGGGACCCTCGTACCAAGAGACCCAGTACTTC.

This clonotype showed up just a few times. The CDR3 DNA is TGTGCCAGCAGTTACTCGATCCCCGACAGGGCTTATGAAAAACTGTTTTTT. Its translation: CASSYSIPDRAYEKLFF. This chain links TRBV6-5 with TRBJ1-4; 7 bases agree with TRBD1. J was trimmed by 6 bases and V by 0 bases; bases with no gene match: 10. This CDR3 region has 17 residues. The germline V gene encodes CDR1 MNHEY and CDR2 SVGAGI.

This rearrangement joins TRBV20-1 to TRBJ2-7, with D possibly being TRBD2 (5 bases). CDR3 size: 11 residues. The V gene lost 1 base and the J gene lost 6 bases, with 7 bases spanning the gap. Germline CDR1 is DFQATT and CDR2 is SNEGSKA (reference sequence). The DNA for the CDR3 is TGCAGTGCTAGAGCTGAGGGCGAGCAGTACTTC. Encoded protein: CSARAEGEQYF.

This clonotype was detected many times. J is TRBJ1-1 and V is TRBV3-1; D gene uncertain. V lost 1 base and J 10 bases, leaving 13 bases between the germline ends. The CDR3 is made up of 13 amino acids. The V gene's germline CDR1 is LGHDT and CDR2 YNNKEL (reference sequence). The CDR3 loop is CASSQVMGYGAFF. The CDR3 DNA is TGTGCCAGCAGCCAAGTGATGGGGTACGGAGCTTTCTTT.

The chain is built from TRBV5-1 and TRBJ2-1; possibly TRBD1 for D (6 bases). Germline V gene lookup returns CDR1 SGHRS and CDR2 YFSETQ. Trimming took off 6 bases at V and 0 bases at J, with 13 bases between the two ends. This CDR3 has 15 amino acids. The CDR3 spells CASTPGTPSYNEQFF. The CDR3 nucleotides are TGCGCCAGCACTCCCGGGACACCCTCCTACAATGAGCAGTTCTTC. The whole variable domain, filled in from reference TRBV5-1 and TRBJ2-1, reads KAGVTQTPRYLIKTRGQQVTLSCSPISGHRSVSWYQQTPGQGLQFLFEYFSETQRNKGNFPGRFSGRQFSNSRSEMNVSTLELGDSALYLCASTPGTPSYNEQFFGPGTRLTVL.

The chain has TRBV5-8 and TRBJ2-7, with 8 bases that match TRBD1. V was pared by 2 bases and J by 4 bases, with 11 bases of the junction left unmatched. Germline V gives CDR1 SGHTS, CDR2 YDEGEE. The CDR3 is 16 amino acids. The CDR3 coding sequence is TGTGCCAGCAGCTTTCCAGGGGGCAACACAGGGTACGAGCAGTACTTC. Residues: CASSFPGGNTGYEQYF.

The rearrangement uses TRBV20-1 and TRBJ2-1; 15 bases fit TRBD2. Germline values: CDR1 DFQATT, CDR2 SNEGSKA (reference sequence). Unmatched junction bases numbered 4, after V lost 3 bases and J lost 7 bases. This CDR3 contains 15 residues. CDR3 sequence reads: CSARDGTSGGNEQFF. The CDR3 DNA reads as TGCAGTGCTAGGGACGGGACTAGCGGGGGGAATGAGCAGTTCTTC.

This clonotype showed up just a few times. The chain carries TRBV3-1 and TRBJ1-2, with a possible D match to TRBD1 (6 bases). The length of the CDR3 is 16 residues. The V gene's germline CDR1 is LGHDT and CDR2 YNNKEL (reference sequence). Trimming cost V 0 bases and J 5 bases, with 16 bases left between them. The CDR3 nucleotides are TGTGCCAGCAGCCAAGATGGAACAGGGAAGGGGTATGGCTACACCTTC. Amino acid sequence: CASSQDGTGKGYGYTF. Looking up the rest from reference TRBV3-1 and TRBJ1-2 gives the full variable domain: DTAVSQTPKYLVTQMGNDKSIKCEQNLGHDTMYWYKQDSKKFLKIMFSYNNKELIINETVPNRFSPKSPDKAHLNLHINSLELGDSAVYFCASSQDGTGKGYGYTFGSGTRLTVV.

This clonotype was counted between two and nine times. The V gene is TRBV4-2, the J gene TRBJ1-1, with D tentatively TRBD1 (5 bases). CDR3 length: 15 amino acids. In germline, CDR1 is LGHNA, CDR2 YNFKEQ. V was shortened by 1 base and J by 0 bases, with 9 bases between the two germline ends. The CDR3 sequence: CASSQVGALNTEAFF. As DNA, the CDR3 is TGTGCCAGCAGCCAAGTTGGGGCGCTGAACACTGAAGCTTTCTTT.

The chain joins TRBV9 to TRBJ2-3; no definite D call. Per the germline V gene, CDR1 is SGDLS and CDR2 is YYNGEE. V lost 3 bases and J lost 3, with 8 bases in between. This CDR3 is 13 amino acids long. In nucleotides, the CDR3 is TGTGCCAGCAGCGAAAAGGGAACAGATACGCAGTATTTT. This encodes CASSEKGTDTQYF.